A single sample gave rise to the 16 T cell receptor beta chains below, sequenced in a study of OX40 agonist ivuxolimab in advanced cancers. Method: immunoSEQ multiplex PCR; TCRdb's copy keeps in-frame clones and lacks some. The data show approximately 50,000 clones, over 90% seen once. The source was CD4+ or CD8+ T cells sorted from blood, collected in a trial of the OX40 agonist ivuxolimab. Every receptor here comes from an adult with an advanced solid tumor such as melanoma, head and neck, liver or kidney cancer.

V usage is TRBV19 and J usage is TRBJ2-7; D call uncertain. This CDR3 has 14 amino acids. Trimming took 3 bases from V and 3 from J, leaving 12 bases between them. Germline V lookup: CDR1 LNHDA, CDR2 SQIVND (reference sequence). The CDR3 reads CASSIVLGIYEQYF. Here the CDR3 DNA reads TGTGCCAGTAGTATCGTCTTGGGGATCTACGAGCAGTACTTC.

The gene calls are TRBV6-5 and TRBJ1-5; D possibly corresponds to TRBD1 (5 bases). The CDR3 is made up of 15 amino acids. V was shortened by 5 bases and J by 0 bases, with 11 bases between the two germline ends. In germline, CDR1 is MNHEY, CDR2 SVGAGI. The CDR3 loop reads CASSTGQYSNQPQHF. CDR3 sequence (DNA): TGTGCCAGCAGTACAGGACAATATAGCAATCAGCCCCAGCATTTT.

This clone has a single count. The chain couples TRBV4-1 to TRBJ2-7; perhaps TRBD2 as D (5 bases). Per germline, CDR1 MGHRA and CDR2 YSYEKL. The CDR3 is 13 residues long. V was trimmed by 0 bases and J by 5 bases, leaving 8 bases between them. In DNA form, the CDR3 reads TGCGCCAGCAGCCAAGATGAGGGAGACGAGCAGTACTTC. As protein: CASSQDEGDEQYF.

This chain connects TRBV19 to TRBJ2-5, with a tentative D call TRBD2 (5 bases). The length of the CDR3 is 11 residues. Deletions cut 7 bases from V and 13 bases from J, with 16 bases between. CDR1 LNHDA and CDR2 SQIVND come from the germline V gene (reference sequence). The CDR3 loop is CASMDGNRPYF. The CDR3 DNA is TGTGCCAGTATGGACGGGAACCGTCCGTACTTC.

This clone was observed a few times. The V call is TRBV9, the J call TRBJ1-1, with a weak D call TRBD1 (6 bases). This CDR3 spans 13 amino acids. The V end lost 3 bases, the J end lost 1 base, and 7 bases lay between the germline ends. The germline gives CDR1 SGDLS, CDR2 YYNGEE. The CDR3 sequence: CASSEGGNTEAFF. CDR3 coding DNA: TGTGCCAGCAGCGAGGGGGGGAACACTGAAGCTTTCTTT. Combining the CDR3 with reference TRBV9 and TRBJ1-1 gives the whole variable domain DSGVTQTPKHLITATGQRVTLRCSPRSGDLSVYWYQQSLDQGLQFLIQYYNGEERAKGNILERFSAQQFPDLHSELNLSSLELGDSALYFCASSEGGNTEAFFGQGTRLTVV.

This chain connects TRBV27 to TRBJ2-1, with TRBD2 matching 8 bases. V gave up 1 base and J gave up 8 bases; unmatched junction bases: 7. Germline CDR1 reads MNHEY; CDR2 reads SMNVEV (reference sequence). This CDR3 region has 15 residues. In DNA form, the CDR3 reads TGTGCCAGCAGTTTATACGGGACTAGGACGGATGAGCAGTTCTTC. Amino acids: CASSLYGTRTDEQFF.

Notes on this clone: Additional DNA sequences in this sample encode the identical CDR3. The chain is built from TRBV9 and TRBJ1-2; perhaps TRBD1 as D (6 bases). Germline CDR1 reads SGDLS; CDR2 reads YYNGEE. V lost 0 bases and J lost 2, with 8 bases in between. The length of the CDR3 is 14 residues. CDR3 DNA: TGTGCCAGCAGCGTAGGTACAGGGAACTATGGCTACACCTTC. Amino acids: CASSVGTGNYGYTF.

The chain recombines TRBV7-2 with TRBJ2-7, with 7 positions matching TRBD2. This CDR3 comprises 14 residues. Germline V CDR1 and CDR2: SGHTA, FQGNSA. The trim removed 5 bases at V and 3 bases at J, leaving 7 bases unmatched. In DNA, the CDR3 is TGTGCCAGCAGCGCACGCCGGGACTACTACGAGCAGTACTTC. Translation: CASSARRDYYEQYF.

V gene TRBV4-1 combines with J gene TRBJ2-7; no definite D call. This CDR3 spans 15 amino acids. Germline CDR1 MGHRA, CDR2 YSYEKL. Between the trimmed V and J ends, which lost 1 base and 3 bases, there was a span of 13 bases. The CDR3 sequence is CASSQVSGPHYEQYF. The CDR3 DNA is TGCGCCAGCAGCCAAGTGTCGGGCCCCCACTACGAGCAGTACTTC.

This chain uses TRBV7-2 with TRBJ2-7; 7 nucleotides agree with TRBD1. The ends lost 3 bases at V and 1 base at J; junction bases unmatched: 9. Germline-derived CDR1 and CDR2 are SGHTA and FQGNSA. CDR3 length: 16 residues. The CDR3 DNA sequence: TGTGCCAGCAGCTTGAGTGGGACAGAGATTTCCTACGAGCAGTACTTC. The encoded protein is CASSLSGTEISYEQYF.

This chain joins TRBV13 and TRBJ2-7; 7 bases fit TRBD1. The CDR3 sequence is 14 residues long. Germline V gene lookup returns CDR1 PRHDT and CDR2 FYEKMQ (reference sequence). J was trimmed by 0 bases and V by 4 bases; bases with no gene match: 3. CDR3 DNA: TGTGCCAGCAGCTCGGGACAGCGCTCCTACGAGCAGTACTTC. This gives the protein CASSSGQRSYEQYF. The full variable domain, in which reference TRBV13 and TRBJ2-7 provide the parts outside the CDR3, is AAGVIQSPRHLIKEKRETATLKCYPIPRHDTVYWYQQGPGQDPQFLISFYEKMQSDKGSIPDRFSAQQFSDYHSELNMSSLELGDSALYFCASSSGQRSYEQYFGPGTRLTVT.

The chain uses TRBV2 and TRBJ2-7, with a tentative D call TRBD1 (6 bases). V was shortened by 10 bases and J by 3 bases, with 16 bases between the two germline ends. CDR3 size: 13 residues. Germline V gene data show CDR1 as SNHLY and CDR2 as FYNNEI. The CDR3 DNA reads TGTGCCACCGCCGGGACATCCCTCTACGAGCAGTACTTC. It codes for CATAGTSLYEQYF.

This clone is a singleton in its sample. The gene calls are TRBV19 and TRBJ2-1, with D perhaps matching TRBD1 (5 bases). Trimming shortened V by 4 bases and J by 10 bases, and 11 bases separated the two germline ends. In germline, CDR1 is LNHDA, CDR2 SQIVND (reference sequence). The CDR3 sequence is 12 residues long. Here the CDR3 reads CASSTAGWEQFF. The DNA of the CDR3 is TGTGCCAGTAGTACTGCAGGGTGGGAGCAGTTCTTC.

This chain joins TRBV6-6 and TRBJ1-5; a weak D match, TRBD1 (5 bases). The CDR3 loop spans 16 amino acids. Germline CDR1 and CDR2: MNHNY and SVGAGI (reference sequence). The V gene lost 6 bases and the J gene lost 2 bases, with 17 bases spanning the gap. The CDR3 is CASSPGAGRGNQPQHF. The CDR3 nucleotides read TGTGCCAGCAGCCCCGGGGCAGGCCGAGGCAATCAGCCCCAGCATTTT.

The rearrangement uses TRBV6-5 and TRBJ2-7; D may be TRBD1 (6 bases). The CDR3 spans 15 residues. Germline V gene data show CDR1 as MNHEY and CDR2 as SVGAGI. Trimming shortened V by 7 bases and J by 6 bases, and 22 bases separated the two germline ends. The CDR3 bases are TGTGCCAGCAAACTACAGGGATCGTATATGGGCGAGCAGTACTTC. This encodes CASKLQGSYMGEQYF.

This clone was seen only once. This rearrangement joins TRBV7-9 to TRBJ1-2; 7 bases fit TRBD1. CDR3 size: 14 residues. The germline gives CDR1 SEHNR, CDR2 FQNEAQ (reference sequence). The V segment lost 5 bases and the J segment 4 bases; nucleotides outside the gene matches: 7. CDR3 nucleotides: TGTGCCAGCAGCCAGGCTGGACAGGTCTATGGCTACACCTTC. Translated: CASSQAGQVYGYTF.